This T cell receptor beta chain was obtained from a study of blood T cell repertoires in COVID-19. Overall study: Sites in the United States, Italy and Spain provided acute and convalescent COVID-19 samples. T cells, B-cell-depleted T cells, or PBMCs provided the cDNA or gDNA that served as material.

Germline lookup yields CDR1 SGHTA and CDR2 FQGNSA. The V end lost 0 bases, the J end lost 0 bases, and 6 bases lay between the germline ends. This CDR3 is built from 15 residues. Per the original data handling: Estimates of nucleated cell counts were drawn from the amplification of reference gene primers. Measured with immunoSEQ multiplex PCR; TCRdb has only the in-frame clones, and not every one. V and J calls plus clone size are reproduced from that table; the DNA served to infer D and trimming. The sample lists about 93,000 clones, almost 90% occurring once. This chain uses TRBV7-2 with TRBJ1-5; a weak D match, TRBD1 (5 bases). The sequenced sample consisted of peripheral blood. The receptor was isolated from a human donor with active COVID-19. The donor label of this sample is uncertain. The CDR3 region has the DNA TGTGCCAGCAGCTTAGCGACAGTTAGCAATCAGCCCCAGCATTTT. This encodes CASSLATVSNQPQHF.